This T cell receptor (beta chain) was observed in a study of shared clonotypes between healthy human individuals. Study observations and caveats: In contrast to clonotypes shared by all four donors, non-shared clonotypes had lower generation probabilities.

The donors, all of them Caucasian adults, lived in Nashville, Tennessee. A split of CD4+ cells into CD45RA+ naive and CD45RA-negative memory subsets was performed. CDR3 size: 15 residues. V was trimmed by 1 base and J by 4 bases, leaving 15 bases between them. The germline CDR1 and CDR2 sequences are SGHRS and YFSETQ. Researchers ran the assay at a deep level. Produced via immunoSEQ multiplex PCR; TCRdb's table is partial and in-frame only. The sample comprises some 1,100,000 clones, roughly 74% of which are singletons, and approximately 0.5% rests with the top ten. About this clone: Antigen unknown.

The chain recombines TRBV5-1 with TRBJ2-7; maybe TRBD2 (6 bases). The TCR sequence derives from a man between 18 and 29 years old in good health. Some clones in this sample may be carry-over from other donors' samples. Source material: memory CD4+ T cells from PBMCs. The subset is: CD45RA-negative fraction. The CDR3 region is CASSLLRETAYEQYF. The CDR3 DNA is TGCGCCAGCAGCTTGCTCCGGGAGACGGCTTACGAGCAGTACTTC.